The T cell receptor beta chain under discussion was sequenced for a study of T cell changes during pregnancy in multiple sclerosis. Germline CDR1 is MNHEY and CDR2 is SVGAGI. CDR3 size: 15 residues. V dropped 0 bases and J dropped 8; count of bases not matched to a gene: 8. Here immunoSEQ multiplex PCR was the method, and the copy in TCRdb shows in-frame clones only, minus some. The sample carries about 48,000 clones, around 94% recorded once. The sequences come from CD4+ T cells from peripheral blood mononuclear cells, collected in the second trimester of pregnancy. The receptor was derived from a female donor in good health, enrolled as a control in a pregnancy study. The rearrangement links TRBV6-5 to TRBJ1-2; TRBD1 matches at 8 bases. CDR3 amino acids: CASSYSIQGAKGYTF. DNA for the CDR3: TGTGCCAGCAGTTACTCGATCCAGGGGGCGAAAGGCTACACCTTC.